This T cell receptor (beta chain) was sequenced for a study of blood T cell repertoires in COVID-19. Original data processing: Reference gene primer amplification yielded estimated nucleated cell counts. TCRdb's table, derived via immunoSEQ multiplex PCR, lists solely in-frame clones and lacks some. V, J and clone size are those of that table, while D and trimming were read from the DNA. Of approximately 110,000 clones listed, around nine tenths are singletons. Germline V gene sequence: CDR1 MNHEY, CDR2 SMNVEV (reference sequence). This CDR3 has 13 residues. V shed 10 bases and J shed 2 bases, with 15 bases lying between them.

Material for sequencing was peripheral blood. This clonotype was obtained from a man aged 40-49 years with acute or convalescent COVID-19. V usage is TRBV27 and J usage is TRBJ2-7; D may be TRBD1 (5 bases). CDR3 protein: CATLGAGPYEQYF. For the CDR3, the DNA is TGTGCCACCCTTGGGGCAGGCCCCTACGAGCAGTACTTC.